This T cell receptor beta chain emerged from a study of human thymus T cells. Assay used: immunoSEQ multiplex PCR; TCRdb lists only in-frame clones, some missing. The sample contains about 78,000 clones, nearly 98% of which appear only once. Findings of the study overall: Related research examined unrelated individuals and reported that their thymic repertoires overlapped highly.

There are 15 residues in the CDR3. The germline V and J ends were trimmed by 7 bases and 0 bases, with 16 bases remaining between them. CDR1 is SGHKS and CDR2 is YYEKEE in the germline V gene (reference sequence). Resected material from corrective heart surgery provided the thymus tissue analysed. It was healthy Finnish infants having corrective surgery for congenital heart defects who were the donors. This clone was detected only once. Its antigen is not known. Source material: thymus tissue. The TCR comes from a boy younger than two with a congenital heart defect but otherwise immunologically healthy. This chain links TRBV5-5 with TRBJ1-1, with D unresolved. The CDR3 protein is CASLGSGPLNTEAFF. The CDR3 DNA is TGTGCCAGCCTAGGATCTGGCCCCTTGAACACTGAAGCTTTCTTT. Based on the CDR3 plus reference TRBV5-5 and TRBJ1-1, the full variable domain is DAGVTQSPTHLIKTRGQQVTLRCSPISGHKSVSWYQQVLGQGPQFIFQYYEKEERGRGNFPDRFSARQFPNYSSELNVNALLLGDSALYLCASLGSGPLNTEAFFGQGTRLTVV.